This TCR beta chain comes out of a study of OX40 agonist ivuxolimab in advanced cancers. Study-level information: The study reported partial responses in three patients: one hepatocellular carcinoma, two cutaneous melanoma.

As regards this clone: Its specificity is not known.

Study-wide points: Some nonresponders additionally presented with little normalized T-cell clonal expansion. CD8+ T cells averaged more expanded clones than CD4+.

The germline V and J ends were trimmed by 1 base and 11 bases, with 21 bases remaining between them. Germline V CDR1 and CDR2: SGHVS, FQNEAQ. The CDR3 length is 15 residues. Sequencing was performed with immunoSEQ multiplex PCR; in TCRdb, only in-frame clones are kept and a portion is missing. The profile covers about 62,000 clones, with 84% appearing a single time and around 2.4% taken by the ten largest. The chain links TRBV7-8 to TRBJ2-7, with D possibly being TRBD1 or TRBD2 (6 bases each). The sample was CD4+ or CD8+ T cells sorted from blood, taken in a trial of the OX40 agonist ivuxolimab. This TCR came from an adult with an advanced solid tumor such as melanoma, head and neck, liver or kidney cancer. The CDR3 region has the DNA TGTGCCAGCAGCTTAGAGAGCCGGGGGCTGTCGACCGAGTACTTC. It translates to CASSLESRGLSTEYF.